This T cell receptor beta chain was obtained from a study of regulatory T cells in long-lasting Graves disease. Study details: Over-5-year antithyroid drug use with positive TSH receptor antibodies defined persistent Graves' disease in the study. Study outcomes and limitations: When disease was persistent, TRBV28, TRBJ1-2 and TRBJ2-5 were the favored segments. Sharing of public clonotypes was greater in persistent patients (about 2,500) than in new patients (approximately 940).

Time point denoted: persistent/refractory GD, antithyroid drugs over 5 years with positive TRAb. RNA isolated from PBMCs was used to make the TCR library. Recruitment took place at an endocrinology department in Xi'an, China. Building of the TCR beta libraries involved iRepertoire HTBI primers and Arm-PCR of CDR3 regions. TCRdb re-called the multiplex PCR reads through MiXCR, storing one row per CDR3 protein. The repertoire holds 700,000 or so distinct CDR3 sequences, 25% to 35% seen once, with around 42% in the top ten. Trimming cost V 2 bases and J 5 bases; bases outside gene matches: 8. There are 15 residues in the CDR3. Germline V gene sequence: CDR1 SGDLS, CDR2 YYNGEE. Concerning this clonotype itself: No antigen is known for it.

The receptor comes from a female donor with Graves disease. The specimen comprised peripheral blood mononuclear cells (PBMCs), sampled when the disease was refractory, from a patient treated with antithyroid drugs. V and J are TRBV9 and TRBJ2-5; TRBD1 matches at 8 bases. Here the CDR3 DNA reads TGTGCCAGCAGCGTGGGGCAGGGGGCTCGGGAGACCCAGTACTTC. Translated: CASSVGQGARETQYF. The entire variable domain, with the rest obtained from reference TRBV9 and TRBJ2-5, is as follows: DSGVTQTPKHLITATGQRVTLRCSPRSGDLSVYWYQQSLDQGLQFLIQYYNGEERAKGNILERFSAQQFPDLHSELNLSSLELGDSALYFCASSVGQGARETQYFGPGTRLLVL.